These T cell receptor beta chains were read from a single sample in a study of metastatic and nonmetastatic thyroid tumors. TCRdb reanalyzed the PCR reads via MiXCR. The table shows 43,000 or so clones, with around 25% occurring only once. The sequenced material came from blood. Receptors originate from a male donor with papillary thyroid cancer or a benign thyroid nodule (not recorded which). Some clones in this sample may be carry-over from other donors' samples. The CDR3 runs from the conserved cysteine through the conserved F or W. The order of the fields is V gene, J gene, clone size, CDR3 protein. A row's size may be missing; if present it is once, few, many or a size class.

TRBV6-1	TRBJ2-6	many	CASSAFTGALISGANVLTF
TRBV27	TRBJ2-1	few	CASSPLGGAYNEQFF
TRBV11-2	TRBJ2-3	many	CASSRGLAGITDTQYF
TRBV28	TRBJ2-2	many	CASSLTPGIIGELFF
TRBV5-1	TRBJ1-2	NA	CASSLEEGIRGYTF
TRBV19	TRBJ1-2	few	CASSREGQGGYTF
TRBV15	TRBJ2-1	many	CATSRDAVAGYNEQFF
TRBV13	TRBJ2-3	many	CASSLVEGASDTQYF
TRBV28	TRBJ2-6	many	CASSFQGAKGANVLTF
TRBV20-1	TRBJ2-6	many	CSASKSGSPTGANVLTF
TRBV19	TRBJ1-4	few	CASTRQGANEKLFF
TRBV4-2	TRBJ2-7	many	CASSQGAPGTSGRANEQYF
TRBV4-2	TRBJ2-2	many	CASSQVGQGRDTGELFF
TRBV19	TRBJ2-1	many	CASSPGGLAGGLDEQFF
TRBV19	TRBJ1-5	few	CASSIGRVGQPQHF
TRBV27	TRBJ2-7	NA	CASSLRWQGIYEQYF
TRBV30	TRBJ2-3	medium-sized	CAWSTGADTQYF
TRBV7-9	TRBJ1-4	NA	CASSIGVWTNEKLFF
TRBV4-3	TRBJ2-2	NA	CASSPRQYTGELFF
TRBV28	TRBJ2-7	NA	CASRDLGSEGQTYEQYF
TRBV19	TRBJ1-1	many	CASSLQGVKAFF
TRBV29-1	TRBJ1-1	many	CSVEGLNTEAFF
TRBV3-1	TRBJ1-1	NA	CASSQDLNTEAFF
TRBV7-2	TRBJ2-3	many	CASSFTSRTPGTDTQYF
TRBV6-1	TRBJ1-4	few	CAVRGQPNEKLFF
TRBV20-1	TRBJ2-3	many	CSAIPIAGAGDTQYF
TRBV18	TRBJ2-7	many	CASSTRARGVYEQYF
TRBV6-1	TRBJ2-2	many	CASTRLAGDTGELFF
TRBV6-1	TRBJ2-1	few	CASSVYEQFF
TRBV7-2	TRBJ2-7	many	CASSSSGTGTYEQYF
TRBV19	TRBJ2-7	medium-sized	CASSFGTSGYEQYF
TRBV6-1	TRBJ1-1	many	CASSYTTGAEAFF
TRBV20-1	TRBJ2-1	NA	CSARAFLSGTNEQFF